The rows below give T cell receptor beta chains drawn from one sample of a study of persistence of HIV-infected CD4 T cells. Which antigens these TCRs recognize remains unknown. Produced via immunoSEQ multiplex PCR; TCRdb's table is partial and in-frame only. The repertoire holds more than 30,000 clones, with 80% as singletons. The sequenced sample was CD4+ T cells sorted from PBMCs after roughly 17-hour stimulation, obtained from a patient who received antiretroviral therapy. All receptors derive from an adult man with HIV who was CMV-seropositive. CDR3s include the opening cysteine and the closing phenylalanine or tryptophan. Fields, in order: CDR3 DNA, CDR3 protein, V gene, clone size, J gene, D gene. The D gene is left open where the match is weak. Clone size is stated in some rows and not others, as once, few, many or a class when expanded.

CDR3nt: TGTGCCACCAGTGAACAACCGGGGACAGGGGAGGGTGGCTACACCTTC
CDR3aa: CATSEQPGTGEGGYTF
v_gene: TRBV24-1
abundance: -
j_gene: TRBJ1-2
d_gene: TRBD1

CDR3nt: TGTGCCAGTAGTGCGCAACAGGGGAGGTATGGCTACACCTTC
CDR3aa: CASSAQQGRYGYTF
v_gene: TRBV19
abundance: few
j_gene: TRBJ1-2
d_gene: TRBD1

CDR3nt: TGCGCCAGCAGCGGAGACCCAGGCTCCTACAATGAGCAGTTCTTC
CDR3aa: CASSGDPGSYNEQFF
v_gene: TRBV5-1
abundance: -
j_gene: TRBJ2-1
d_gene: -

CDR3nt: TGTGCCAGCAGTTCCTTCGGGGACTACGAGCAGTACTTC
CDR3aa: CASSSFGDYEQYF
v_gene: TRBV6-5
abundance: -
j_gene: TRBJ2-7
d_gene: -

CDR3nt: TGTGCCAGCAGCTTATGGAGCAATCAGCCCCAGCATTTT
CDR3aa: CASSLWSNQPQHF
v_gene: TRBV7-2
abundance: few
j_gene: TRBJ1-5
d_gene: -

CDR3nt: TGTGCCATCAGTAGCGGGAATGAGCAGTTCTTC
CDR3aa: CAISSGNEQFF
v_gene: TRBV10-3
abundance: -
j_gene: TRBJ2-1
d_gene: -

CDR3nt: TGCGCCAGCAGCTTCTTAGGAGACCTCAATGAGCAGTTCTTC
CDR3aa: CASSFLGDLNEQFF
v_gene: TRBV5-1
abundance: -
j_gene: TRBJ2-1
d_gene: -

CDR3nt: TGTGCCAGCAGCTACGGACAGGGGGCCTACAATGAGCAGTTCTTC
CDR3aa: CASSYGQGAYNEQFF
v_gene: TRBV11-3
abundance: -
j_gene: TRBJ2-1
d_gene: TRBD1

CDR3nt: TGTGCCAGCAGTCGTACAGGGGGCGCGTACACCGGGGAGCTGTTTTTT
CDR3aa: CASSRTGGAYTGELFF
v_gene: TRBV2
abundance: -
j_gene: TRBJ2-2
d_gene: TRBD1

CDR3nt: TGTGCCAGCAGCTTATACCGGGGCACAGATACGCAGTATTTT
CDR3aa: CASSLYRGTDTQYF
v_gene: TRBV7-8
abundance: -
j_gene: TRBJ2-3
d_gene: -

CDR3nt: TGTGCCACCAGTGCCCGGGGGAACACTGAAGCTTTCTTT
CDR3aa: CATSARGNTEAFF
v_gene: TRBV24-1
abundance: -
j_gene: TRBJ1-1
d_gene: -

CDR3nt: TGTGCCATCACGCCGGGGGGTAATACGCAGTATTTT
CDR3aa: CAITPGGNTQYF
v_gene: TRBV10-3
abundance: few
j_gene: TRBJ2-3
d_gene: TRBD2

CDR3nt: TGCAGTGCTAGTCCTGGGGTTAACTATGGCTACACCTTC
CDR3aa: CSASPGVNYGYTF
v_gene: TRBV20-1
abundance: -
j_gene: TRBJ1-2
d_gene: -

CDR3nt: TGCGCCAGCAGCTTACAGGGGGGAGAGTCACCCCTCCACTTT
CDR3aa: CASSLQGGESPLHF
v_gene: TRBV5-1
abundance: -
j_gene: TRBJ1-6
d_gene: TRBD1

CDR3nt: TGTGCCATTCAACAGGTTCAGGATTCACCCCTCCACTTT
CDR3aa: CAIQQVQDSPLHF
v_gene: TRBV10-3
abundance: -
j_gene: TRBJ1-6
d_gene: -

CDR3nt: TGTGCCTGGAGTTGGAGCGGGGGGCAAGGAGATACGCAGTATTTT
CDR3aa: CAWSWSGGQGDTQYF
v_gene: TRBV30
abundance: -
j_gene: TRBJ2-3
d_gene: TRBD2

CDR3nt: TGTGCCAGCAGCGCACGCCCTCAGGGTAATGAAAAACTGTTTTTT
CDR3aa: CASSARPQGNEKLFF
v_gene: TRBV9
abundance: few
j_gene: TRBJ1-4
d_gene: -

CDR3nt: TGTGCCAGCAGCACGGGGGGTTTGGTACGGGTGTACACTGAAGCTTTCTTT
CDR3aa: CASSTGGLVRVYTEAFF
v_gene: TRBV5-6
abundance: -
j_gene: TRBJ1-1
d_gene: -

CDR3nt: TGCGCCAGCAGCCAAGAGCGAAGGGGCGCGGGCACAGATACGCAGTATTTT
CDR3aa: CASSQERRGAGTDTQYF
v_gene: TRBV4-1
abundance: -
j_gene: TRBJ2-3
d_gene: -

CDR3nt: TGTGCCAGCAGCTTACGAGTCCGGCGTGGCAGGGGTGATGGCTACACCTTC
CDR3aa: CASSLRVRRGRGDGYTF
v_gene: TRBV5-4
abundance: -
j_gene: TRBJ1-2
d_gene: -

CDR3nt: TGCGCCAGCAGCCACCCACGGCGGACAGGGGACTATGGCTACACCTTC
CDR3aa: CASSHPRRTGDYGYTF
v_gene: TRBV10-2
abundance: -
j_gene: TRBJ1-2
d_gene: TRBD1

CDR3nt: TGTGCCAGCAGCTTAGGGGGACAGGGGGTAAGGAACATTCAGTACTTC
CDR3aa: CASSLGGQGVRNIQYF
v_gene: TRBV7-9
abundance: -
j_gene: TRBJ2-4
d_gene: TRBD1

CDR3nt: TGTGCCAGCAGTTTGACAGGGCGCTATGGCTACACCTTC
CDR3aa: CASSLTGRYGYTF
v_gene: TRBV12-3/TRBV12-4
abundance: -
j_gene: TRBJ1-2
d_gene: TRBD1

CDR3nt: TGCGCCAGCAGCCAACCAGGGACAGGGGCCCACGAGCAGTACTTC
CDR3aa: CASSQPGTGAHEQYF
v_gene: TRBV5-1
abundance: -
j_gene: TRBJ2-7
d_gene: TRBD1

CDR3nt: TGTGCCAGCAGTTTATCTGGGGTCTGGGCTGGGGCCAACGTCCTGACTTTC
CDR3aa: CASSLSGVWAGANVLTF
v_gene: TRBV27
abundance: -
j_gene: TRBJ2-6
d_gene: -

CDR3nt: TGCGCCAGCAGCTTGTCTCCCGTCATGAACACTGAAGCTTTCTTT
CDR3aa: CASSLSPVMNTEAFF
v_gene: TRBV5-1
abundance: -
j_gene: TRBJ1-1
d_gene: -

CDR3nt: TGTGCCAGCAAGTCGACAGGGTACGCTAACTATGGCTACACCTTC
CDR3aa: CASKSTGYANYGYTF
v_gene: TRBV19
abundance: -
j_gene: TRBJ1-2
d_gene: TRBD1

CDR3nt: TGTGCCAGCAGTTTCCAGGAGGGTGAGCAGTTCTTC
CDR3aa: CASSFQEGEQFF
v_gene: TRBV27
abundance: -
j_gene: TRBJ2-1
d_gene: -

CDR3nt: TGCGCCAGCAGCTGGGGTGACAGGGGGCTTACTGAAGCTTTCTTT
CDR3aa: CASSWGDRGLTEAFF
v_gene: TRBV5-1
abundance: -
j_gene: TRBJ1-1
d_gene: TRBD1

CDR3nt: TGTGCCATCAGTGAGTTCGGCAGGTCCTTAGTTGACGTTAACACTGAAGCTTTCTTT
CDR3aa: CAISEFGRSLVDVNTEAFF
v_gene: TRBV10-3
abundance: -
j_gene: TRBJ1-1
d_gene: -

CDR3nt: TGTGCCAGCAGTGACAATCAGGGTGGGCGAGATACGCAGTATTTT
CDR3aa: CASSDNQGGRDTQYF
v_gene: TRBV6-4
abundance: -
j_gene: TRBJ2-3
d_gene: -

CDR3nt: TGCGCCAGCAGCTTAGGCCCTGCGGGGCTACCAGGGGATGAGCAGTTCTTC
CDR3aa: CASSLGPAGLPGDEQFF
v_gene: TRBV5-1
abundance: -
j_gene: TRBJ2-1
d_gene: -

CDR3nt: TGCGCCAGCAGCTTTGGGGATTTCACAGATACGCAGTATTTT
CDR3aa: CASSFGDFTDTQYF
v_gene: TRBV5-1
abundance: -
j_gene: TRBJ2-3
d_gene: -

CDR3nt: TGTGCCAGCAGTTTAAGGACAGCTTACAATGAGCAGTTCTTC
CDR3aa: CASSLRTAYNEQFF
v_gene: TRBV27
abundance: once
j_gene: TRBJ2-1
d_gene: -

CDR3nt: TGCGCCAGCAGCTTCAGGGGCTTTAATGATGAGCAGTTCTTC
CDR3aa: CASSFRGFNDEQFF
v_gene: TRBV5-1
abundance: -
j_gene: TRBJ2-1
d_gene: -

CDR3nt: TGTGCCAGCAGCCAAAACAGGGGGTATGGCTACACCTTC
CDR3aa: CASSQNRGYGYTF
v_gene: TRBV3-1/TRBV3-2
abundance: -
j_gene: TRBJ1-2
d_gene: TRBD1

CDR3nt: TGTGCCATGAACCGGGACAAAAATTCACCCCTCCACTTT
CDR3aa: CAMNRDKNSPLHF
v_gene: TRBV10-3
abundance: -
j_gene: TRBJ1-6
d_gene: -

CDR3nt: TGTGCTAGTGGTCTCCCCCGGCCCTCAAAGAACACTGAAGCTTTCTTT
CDR3aa: CASGLPRPSKNTEAFF
v_gene: TRBV12-5
abundance: -
j_gene: TRBJ1-1
d_gene: -

CDR3nt: TGTGCCAGCAGCCAAGGAGGGGGAGCTAACTATGGCTACACCTTC
CDR3aa: CASSQGGGANYGYTF
v_gene: TRBV3-1/TRBV3-2
abundance: -
j_gene: TRBJ1-2
d_gene: -

CDR3nt: TGTGCCAGCAGCTTTGGGTTCCCCACCTACGAGCAGTACTTC
CDR3aa: CASSFGFPTYEQYF
v_gene: TRBV5-6
abundance: -
j_gene: TRBJ2-7
d_gene: -

CDR3nt: TGTGCCAGCAGCGCAAGTGGGGGGGAGTATGGCTACACCTTC
CDR3aa: CASSASGGEYGYTF
v_gene: TRBV9
abundance: -
j_gene: TRBJ1-2
d_gene: -

CDR3nt: TGTGCCAGCAGCCAGATAGCGGGGGCCACAGATACGCAGTATTTT
CDR3aa: CASSQIAGATDTQYF
v_gene: TRBV4-2
abundance: -
j_gene: TRBJ2-3
d_gene: TRBD2

CDR3nt: TGTGCCAGCAGCCAAGTTTGGGACGCGAAGTTCTTC
CDR3aa: CASSQVWDAKFF
v_gene: TRBV3-1/TRBV3-2
abundance: -
j_gene: TRBJ2-1
d_gene: -

CDR3nt: TGTGCCACCAGCAGAGATCGTCCGGAGACAGGATTGGCTTTGACTTCTGAGCAGTTCTTC
CDR3aa: CATSRDRPETGLALTSEQFF
v_gene: TRBV15
abundance: few
j_gene: TRBJ2-1
d_gene: -

CDR3nt: TGCGCCAGCACGGCTTCGGGGGTGGGCACAGATACGCAGTATTTT
CDR3aa: CASTASGVGTDTQYF
v_gene: TRBV5-1
abundance: -
j_gene: TRBJ2-3
d_gene: -

CDR3nt: TGTGCCAGCAGGACCAGCGGGGGTTTCGGTGAGCAGTTCTTC
CDR3aa: CASRTSGGFGEQFF
v_gene: TRBV6-5
abundance: once
j_gene: TRBJ2-1
d_gene: TRBD2

CDR3nt: TGTGCCAGCAGCTCCGGAGGGACTCGAGCTGGAAACACCATATATTTT
CDR3aa: CASSSGGTRAGNTIYF
v_gene: TRBV28
abundance: -
j_gene: TRBJ1-3
d_gene: -

CDR3nt: TGTGCCAGCAAGGGGGTAGCGGGGGGTAGCACAGATACGCAGTATTTT
CDR3aa: CASKGVAGGSTDTQYF
v_gene: TRBV2
abundance: -
j_gene: TRBJ2-3
d_gene: TRBD2

CDR3nt: TGTGCCAGCAGTTTACAGGGGAGGTATACTGGCAATGAGCAGTTCTTC
CDR3aa: CASSLQGRYTGNEQFF
v_gene: TRBV27
abundance: -
j_gene: TRBJ2-1
d_gene: -

CDR3nt: TGTGCCAGCAGCGCCCGCCGGGCCCTCTCCTACGAGCAGTACTTC
CDR3aa: CASSARRALSYEQYF
v_gene: TRBV13
abundance: -
j_gene: TRBJ2-7
d_gene: -

CDR3nt: TGTGCCAGCAGGGACCAAGGGGCTAATGAAAAACTGTTTTTT
CDR3aa: CASRDQGANEKLFF
v_gene: TRBV2
abundance: -
j_gene: TRBJ1-4
d_gene: -

CDR3nt: TGTGCCAGCAGTTCCGACAGGGCCCGCGGAAACACCATATATTTT
CDR3aa: CASSSDRARGNTIYF
v_gene: TRBV6-5
abundance: -
j_gene: TRBJ1-3
d_gene: TRBD1

CDR3nt: TGTGCCAGCAGCCAGAGGAATCAGCCCCAGCATTTT
CDR3aa: CASSQRNQPQHF
v_gene: TRBV3-1/TRBV3-2
abundance: once
j_gene: TRBJ1-5
d_gene: -

CDR3nt: TGTGCTAGTGGACCGGGACTAGCGGGGGGGAACACAGATACGCAGTATTTT
CDR3aa: CASGPGLAGGNTDTQYF
v_gene: TRBV12-5
abundance: -
j_gene: TRBJ2-3
d_gene: TRBD2

CDR3nt: TGTGCCACCAGCAGAGAAGGGTCAGGTCAGCCCCAGCATTTT
CDR3aa: CATSREGSGQPQHF
v_gene: TRBV15
abundance: few
j_gene: TRBJ1-5
d_gene: -